Presented here are 2 T cell receptor beta chains from one specimen sequenced in a study of blood T cell repertoires in COVID-19. Libraries were prepared by immunoSEQ multiplex PCR; TCRdb keeps only in-frame clonotypes and omits some of them. The repertoire holds under 450,000 clones, with 86% as singletons. Sequenced input: peripheral blood. Receptors originate from an older woman with COVID-19, enrolled during active disease.

This clone was seen a single time. J is TRBJ2-5 and V is TRBV12-3 or TRBV12-4, with D hard to call. The V end lost 3 bases, the J end lost 9 bases, and 14 bases lay between the germline ends. The CDR3 is 13 amino acids. CDR3 loop: CASSLSGYQAQYF. In nucleotides, the CDR3 is TGTGCCAGCAGTTTGTCCGGCTATCAGGCCCAGTACTTC.

The chain uses TRBV5-1 and TRBJ1-6; TRBD1 is a possible D gene (5 bases). The CDR3 is 14 residues long. Trimming removed 4 bases from V and 9 bases from J, with 14 bases in between. Germline V CDR1 and CDR2: SGHRS, YFSETQ. CDR3: CASSAGTPGSPLHF. In nucleotides, the CDR3 is TGCGCCAGCAGCGCCGGGACTCCCGGTTCACCCCTCCACTTT.